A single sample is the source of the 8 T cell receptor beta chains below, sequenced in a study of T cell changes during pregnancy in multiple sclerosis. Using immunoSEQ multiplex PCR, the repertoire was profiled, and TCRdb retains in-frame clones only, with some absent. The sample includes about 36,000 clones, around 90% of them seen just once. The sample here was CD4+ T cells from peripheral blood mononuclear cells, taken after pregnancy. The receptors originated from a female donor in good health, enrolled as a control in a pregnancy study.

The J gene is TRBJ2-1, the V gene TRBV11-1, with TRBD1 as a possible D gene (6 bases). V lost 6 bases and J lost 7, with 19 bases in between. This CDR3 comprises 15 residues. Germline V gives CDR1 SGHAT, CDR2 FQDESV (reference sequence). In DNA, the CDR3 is TGTGCCAGCAGACCCTGGGGGCGGGCGGGTAATGAGCAGTTCTTC. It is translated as CASRPWGRAGNEQFF.

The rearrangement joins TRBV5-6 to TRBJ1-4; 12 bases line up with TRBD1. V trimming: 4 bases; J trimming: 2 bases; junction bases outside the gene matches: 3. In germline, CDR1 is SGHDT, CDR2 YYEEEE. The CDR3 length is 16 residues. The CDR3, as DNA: TGTGCCAGCAGCGGGACAGGGGGCTGGACTAATGAAAAACTGTTTTTT. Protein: CASSGTGGWTNEKLFF.

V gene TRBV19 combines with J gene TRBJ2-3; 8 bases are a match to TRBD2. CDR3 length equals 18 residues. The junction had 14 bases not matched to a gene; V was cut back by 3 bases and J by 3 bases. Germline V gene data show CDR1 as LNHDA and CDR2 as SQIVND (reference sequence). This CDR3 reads CASSIPTERGGGTDTQYF. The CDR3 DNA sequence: TGTGCCAGTAGTATCCCCACCGAGCGGGGCGGGGGGACAGATACGCAGTATTTT.

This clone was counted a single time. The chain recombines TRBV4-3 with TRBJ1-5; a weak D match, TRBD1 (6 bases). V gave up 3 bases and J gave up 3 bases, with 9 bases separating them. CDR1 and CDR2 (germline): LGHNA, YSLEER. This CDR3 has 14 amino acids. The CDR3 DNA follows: TGCGCCAGCAGCCACGGGGGGGCCAATCAGCCCCAGCATTTT. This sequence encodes CASSHGGANQPQHF.

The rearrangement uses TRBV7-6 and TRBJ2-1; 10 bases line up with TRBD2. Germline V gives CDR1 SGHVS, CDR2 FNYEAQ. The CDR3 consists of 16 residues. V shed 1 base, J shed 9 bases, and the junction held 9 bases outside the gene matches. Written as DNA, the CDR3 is TGTGCCAGCAGCTTAGGAGCGGGGGGGCCTCAAAGTGAGCAGTTCTTC. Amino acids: CASSLGAGGPQSEQFF.

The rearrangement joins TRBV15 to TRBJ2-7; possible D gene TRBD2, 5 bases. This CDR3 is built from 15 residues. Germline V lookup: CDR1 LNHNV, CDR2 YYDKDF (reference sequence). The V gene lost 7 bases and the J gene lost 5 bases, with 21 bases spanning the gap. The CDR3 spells CATTQRRGVGHEQYF. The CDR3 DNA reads TGTGCCACCACCCAACGACGGGGAGTAGGGCACGAGCAGTACTTC.

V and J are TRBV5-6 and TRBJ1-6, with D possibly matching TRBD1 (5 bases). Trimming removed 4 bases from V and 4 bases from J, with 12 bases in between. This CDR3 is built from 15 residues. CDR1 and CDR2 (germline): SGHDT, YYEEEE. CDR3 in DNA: TGTGCCAGCAGCCCCAGGGAAGGGTATAATTCACCCCTCCACTTT. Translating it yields CASSPREGYNSPLHF.

This CDR3 is CASSDLTEAFF. CDR3 coding DNA: TGTGCCAGCAGTGACCTCACTGAAGCTTTCTTT. The rearrangement links TRBV25-1 to TRBJ1-1; no firm D call. Germline CDR1 and CDR2: MGHDK and SYGVNS. Between the trimmed V and J ends, which lost 3 bases and 4 bases, there was a span of 3 bases. The CDR3 is made up of 11 amino acids.